Only one count was recorded for the clone carrying this TCR beta chain. This specimen comes from a study of brain metastases from non-small cell lung cancer. Repertoires were generated with immunoSEQ multiplex PCR, while TCRdb's copy carries only in-frame clones and drops some. The table lists around 530 clones, 70% to 90% of them singletons. Sequenced: tumor-adjacent normal tissue. The sequence came from a donor over 35 with non-small cell lung cancer.

The CDR3 reads CASSEGGHSPLHF. In DNA form, the CDR3 reads TGTGCCAGCAGTGAAGGGGGCCATTCACCCCTCCACTTT. The chain couples TRBV2 to TRBJ1-6, with a tentative D call TRBD1 (5 bases). This CDR3 region has 13 residues. Trimming pared 1 base from V and 8 bases from J, leaving 6 bases between. Germline V gives CDR1 SNHLY, CDR2 FYNNEI.